This entry features one T cell receptor beta chain sequence. Its cognate antigen is unknown. The table came from immunoSEQ multiplex PCR; TCRdb's copy has only in-frame clones and leaves some out. The table records approximately 230,000 clones, more than 85% of them present only once. V dropped 2 bases and J dropped 3; count of bases not matched to a gene: 2. Per the germline V gene, CDR1 is KGHSH and CDR2 is LQKENI. The CDR3 runs to 15 residues. This entry belongs to a study of cytomegalovirus exposure and HLA in healthy donors. Study-wide points: Later, an analysis found that TCR clusters from the first cohort tended to co-occur in the approximately 130 validation repertoires. As confirmed in vitro, three CMV-associated chains were specific for CMV antigens. Investigators reported more than 150 TCR beta chains as tied to cytomegalovirus.

The validation cohort, a group of more than 100 subjects, included the donors and was separate from the approximately 670-subject first cohort. Sequencing was done on a sample of PBMCs. The clonotype comes from a man aged 18 to 30 in good health and CMV-seropositive. The J gene is TRBJ2-1, the V gene TRBV18; 9 nucleotides agree with TRBD2. This CDR3 is CASSPGTSFYNEQFF. The CDR3 bases are TGTGCCAGCTCACCAGGGACTAGCTTCTACAATGAGCAGTTCTTC.